This TCR beta chain was captured by sequencing in a study of preoperative IRX-2 immunotherapy in early breast cancer (dated by TCRdb to 2018 to 2020). This clone appeared once. Its antigen remains undetermined. There are no base qualities to consult, and no much larger clone falls within one base. The treatment or condition label, as the study defines it: preoperative locoregional IRX-2 cytokine immunotherapy. The samples were obtained from a phase Ib study that tested preoperative, locoregional IRX-2 cytokine immunotherapy designed to prime immune responses. Donors were patients with early-stage breast cancer who received IRX-2 before surgery. From its cysteine to its phenylalanine, the CDR3 spans 16 amino acids. This entry keeps only the CDR3 DNA: 48 bases, framed from base 1. V was cut back by 0 bases and J by 1 base, leaving a gap of 13 bases between them. From a lookup of the germline V gene, CDR1 and CDR2 are SGHRS and YFSETQ.

Library method: the immunoSEQ multiplex PCR assay. TCRdb stores this immuneACCESS table with in-frame sequences only. Part of the clones is absent; in the studies checked, under half of the shortfall reflects unresolved V genes, and no reason is known for the rest. For this sample there are tens of thousands of clones; approximately 85% appear just once. About 1.5% of the sample is held by the ten biggest clonotypes. The sequence was collected from a human donor with breast cancer. This sequence uses TRBV5-1 and TRBJ2-5; no D gene call is confident. Sequenced material: lymph node tissue, taken after IRX-2 immunotherapy. The CDR3 is CASSLALKGSQETQYF. The nucleotide sequence is given as TGCGCCAGCAGCTTGGCTTTGAAGGGCTCCCAAGAGACCCAGTACTTC.